The next 14 T cell receptor beta chains were all read from a single sample in a study of blood T cell repertoires in COVID-19. Measured with immunoSEQ multiplex PCR; TCRdb has only the in-frame clones, and not every one. The table shows about 48,000 clones, with 80% to 90% occurring only once. Sequenced material: peripheral blood. The receptors here all came from an elderly woman with acute or convalescent COVID-19.

V and J are TRBV27 and TRBJ1-6; weak D call: TRBD1 (5 bases). Trimming stripped 10 bases from V and 2 bases from J, with 15 bases between. Per germline, CDR1 MNHEY and CDR2 SMNVEV (reference sequence). The CDR3 covers 15 residues. The chain's CDR3 is CATAGGWAYNSPLHF. The CDR3 region has the DNA TGTGCCACCGCTGGGGGGTGGGCCTATAATTCACCCCTCCACTTT.

The chain recombines TRBV7-2 with TRBJ1-6; D remains ambiguous. This CDR3 comprises 15 residues. Germline V gives CDR1 SGHTA, CDR2 FQGNSA. V was cut by 1 base and J by 7 bases, with 11 bases left in between. As DNA, the CDR3 is TGTGCCAGCAGCTTAGTACGGCAGGCCAATTCACCCCTCCACTTT. Translating gives CASSLVRQANSPLHF.

V and J are TRBV29-1 and TRBJ1-6, with 7 bases that match TRBD1. The CDR3 length is 13 residues. CDR1 SQVTM and CDR2 ANQGSEA come from the germline V gene. With 7 bases clipped from V and 7 bases from J, the junction kept 7 bases outside the gene matches. The CDR3 nucleotides are TGCAGCGCCAGGGACAGTCGAAATTCACCCCTCCACTTT. It codes for CSARDSRNSPLHF.

V gene TRBV15 combines with J gene TRBJ1-2, with 7 bases lining up with TRBD1. The V gene end was trimmed by 3 bases and the J gene end by 4 bases; junction bases not matched to a gene: 8. CDR1 and CDR2 (germline): LNHNV, YYDKDF (reference sequence). This CDR3 is built from 15 residues. The CDR3 DNA reads TGTGCCACCAGCAGGGGACAGACTACCTTCTATGGCTACACCTTC. This encodes CATSRGQTTFYGYTF.

The chain has TRBV6-5 and TRBJ1-1; the match to TRBD1 covers 7 bases. V trimming: 7 bases; J trimming: 3 bases; junction bases outside the gene matches: 5. The CDR3 contains 13 residues. Germline CDR1 is MNHEY and CDR2 is SVGAGI. The CDR3 DNA reads TGTGCCAGCATGGACAGGTTGGACACTGAAGCTTTCTTT. This gives the protein CASMDRLDTEAFF.

Only one count was recorded for this clone. The genes are TRBV5-4 and TRBJ2-2; 7 bases line up with TRBD1. Per germline, CDR1 SGHNT and CDR2 YYREEE (reference sequence). The CDR3 loop spans 15 amino acids. V dropped 4 bases and J dropped 2; count of bases not matched to a gene: 5. Written as DNA, the CDR3 is TGTGCCAGCAGCCCCGGGACAGTTAACACCGGGGAGCTGTTTTTT. Translation: CASSPGTVNTGELFF.

The CDR3 DNA reads TGTGCCAGCAGCCATGGACAGGGAAACCATCAGCCCCAGCATTTT. It yields the protein CASSHGQGNHQPQHF. This chain connects TRBV3-1 (or the pseudogene TRBV3-2) to TRBJ1-5; 8 bases map to TRBD1. Germline trimming cut 3 bases from V and 5 bases from J; bases unmatched to any gene: 6. CDR3 length: 15 residues. Germline V gives CDR1 LGHDT, CDR2 YNNKEL (reference sequence).

The rearrangement joins TRBV5-4 to TRBJ2-5, with TRBD2 as a possible D gene (6 bases). The CDR3 spans 16 residues. Germline V gene sequence: CDR1 SGHNT, CDR2 YYREEE (reference sequence). V was pared by 4 bases and J by 1 base, with 17 bases between. In DNA, the CDR3 is TGTGCCAGCAGCGCGGAAGGTGGGGGACTCCAAGAGACCCAGTACTTC. This encodes CASSAEGGGLQETQYF.

This rearrangement joins TRBV6-1 to TRBJ2-1; D may be TRBD1 (5 bases). V was shortened by 2 bases and J by 4 bases, with 9 bases between the two germline ends. Germline CDR1 and CDR2: MNHNS and SASEGT. This CDR3 contains 14 residues. In nucleotides, the CDR3 is TGTGCCAGCAGTGAACAGGGCGGATACAATGAGCAGTTCTTC. Its translation: CASSEQGGYNEQFF.

The chain carries TRBV27 and TRBJ1-5; possible D gene TRBD1, 6 bases. The length of the CDR3 is 14 residues. CDR1 and CDR2 from the germline V gene are MNHEY and SMNVEV (reference sequence). V gave up 2 bases and J gave up 4 bases, with 9 bases separating them. Here the CDR3 DNA reads TGTGCCAGCAGTTTAAGGCAGGGGAATCAGCCCCAGCATTTT. This sequence encodes CASSLRQGNQPQHF.

The V and J genes are TRBV3-1 (or the pseudogene TRBV3-2) and TRBJ1-2; 10 bases fit TRBD1. Germline loops: CDR1 LGHDT, CDR2 YNNKEL (reference sequence). The CDR3 length is 15 residues. V trimming: 4 bases; J trimming: 7 bases; junction bases outside the gene matches: 9. The CDR3 spells CASSRQTGGIRGYTF. The CDR3 DNA reads as TGTGCCAGCAGCCGACAGACAGGGGGCATCCGTGGCTACACCTTC.

The V and J genes are TRBV27 and TRBJ2-7; the D gene is possibly TRBD1 (6 bases). Germline V gene lookup returns CDR1 MNHEY and CDR2 SMNVEV (reference sequence). Trimming pared 2 bases from V and 0 bases from J, leaving 11 bases between. CDR3 length: 15 amino acids. CDR3 sequence (DNA): TGTGCCAGCAGTTTACGCAGGGGCCTCTCCTACGAGCAGTACTTC. It translates to CASSLRRGLSYEQYF.

The chain is built from TRBV2 and TRBJ1-1, with TRBD1 identical over 8 bases. Germline V gene sequence: CDR1 SNHLY, CDR2 FYNNEI. Trimming cost V 4 bases and J 8 bases; bases outside gene matches: 3. The CDR3 length is 12 residues. CDR3 in DNA: TGTGCCAGCAGTGTGGGACAGGTCGAAGCTTTCTTT. Its protein is CASSVGQVEAFF.

This CDR3 reads CAISERQRSRDSPLHF. DNA of the CDR3: TGTGCCATCAGTGAGAGGCAGCGTTCGCGGGATTCACCCCTCCACTTT. The chain employs TRBV10-3 and TRBJ1-6; D gene uncertain. The CDR3 totals 16 residues. Per germline, CDR1 ENHRY and CDR2 SYGVKD. Trimming left V 2 bases short and J 8 bases short, with 16 bases between.